These 17 T cell receptor beta chains were all obtained from the same sample, sequenced in a study of cytomegalovirus exposure and HLA in healthy donors. Researchers ran the PCR with 60 Vbeta and 13 Jbeta primers. The method was immunoSEQ multiplex PCR; TCRdb's version includes in-frame clones alone and lacks a portion of them. The table shows 200,000 to 250,000 clones, with 75% occurring only once. Sequencing used PBMCs. The origin of the receptors is a woman between 25 and 40 years old in good health and CMV-seronegative.

Only one count was recorded for this clone. A junction boundary mismatches the germline segment, possibly from a read error. The rearrangement joins TRBV9 to TRBJ2-7; no clear D. The CDR3 length is 14 residues. Germline V lookup: CDR1 SGDLS, CDR2 YYNGEE. The CDR3 here is CASSVEPDSYKQYF. The CDR3 nucleotides read TGTGCCAGCAGCGTAGAACCCGACTCCTACAAGCAGTACTTC.

This clone has more than one count but fewer than ten. The chain carries TRBV6-5 and TRBJ2-1; the D is unclear. CDR1 and CDR2 (germline): MNHEY, SVGAGI. The CDR3 loop spans 11 amino acids. V was shortened by 2 bases and J by 8 bases, with 4 bases between the two germline ends. This CDR3 reads CASSYGDEQFF. CDR3 nucleotides: TGTGCCAGCAGTTACGGAGATGAGCAGTTCTTC.

The genes are TRBV29-1 and TRBJ2-1; 9 bases are shared with TRBD2. The CDR3 runs to 17 residues. J was trimmed by 2 bases and V by 4 bases; bases with no gene match: 12. Germline V lookup: CDR1 SQVTM, CDR2 ANQGSEA. The CDR3 reads CSVGRTGAGGPYNEQFF. The CDR3 nucleotides are TGCAGCGTTGGCCGGACGGGAGCGGGGGGACCCTACAATGAGCAGTTCTTC.

The chain recombines TRBV10-3 with TRBJ2-6, with 10 bases lining up with TRBD1. CDR1 is ENHRY, CDR2 SYGVKD, per germline. V shed 6 bases and J 1 base; nucleotides not matched to a gene: 18. The CDR3 sequence is 21 residues long. CDR3: CAISLPGQGRDYRSGANVLTF. The CDR3 nucleotides are TGTGCCATCAGCTTACCGGGACAGGGGCGCGACTACCGATCTGGGGCCAACGTCCTGACTTTC.

This clone turned up a few times. The chain is built from TRBV29-1 and TRBJ1-2; no clear D gene. The CDR3 is 13 residues long. V shed 2 bases and J shed 5 bases, with 12 bases lying between them. CDR1 and CDR2 from the germline V gene are SQVTM and ANQGSEA. CDR3 coding DNA: TGCAGCGTTGAAATGGAGGCCGGATATGGCTACACCTTC. Translated, it gives CSVEMEAGYGYTF.

This clone was observed a handful of times. The chain is built from TRBV2 and TRBJ1-1; no reliable D call. This CDR3 contains 14 residues. Per germline, CDR1 SNHLY and CDR2 FYNNEI. Between the trimmed V and J ends, which lost 4 bases and 0 bases, there was a span of 9 bases. DNA of the CDR3: TGTGCCAGCAGTGTACAAGGAGTGAACACTGAAGCTTTCTTT. It encodes CASSVQGVNTEAFF.

The chain combines TRBV15 with TRBJ2-5; D might be TRBD2 (6 bases). Germline lookup yields CDR1 LNHNV and CDR2 YYDKDF (reference sequence). CDR3 length: 15 residues. V was clipped by 1 base and J by 5 bases, with 14 bases between them. CDR3 DNA: TGTGCCACCAGCAGAGCTGAAGGGAGGTACGAGACCCAGTACTTC. Residues: CATSRAEGRYETQYF.

This chain joins TRBV6-1 and TRBJ2-1, with TRBD2 matching over 15 bases. V shed 2 bases, J shed 1 base, and the junction held 6 bases outside the gene matches. The CDR3 spans 19 residues. Germline CDR1 reads MNHNS; CDR2 reads SASEGT. CDR3: CASSEWTSGRAGSYNEQFF. Written as DNA, the CDR3 is TGTGCCAGCAGTGAATGGACTAGCGGGAGGGCGGGGTCCTACAATGAGCAGTTCTTC.

A single count supports this clone. V gene TRBV5-4 combines with J gene TRBJ2-2, with D tentatively TRBD1 (5 bases). Trimming took 5 bases from V and 0 from J, leaving 11 bases between them. This CDR3 has 15 amino acids. Germline CDR1 SGHNT, CDR2 YYREEE (reference sequence). The CDR3 nucleotides are TGTGCCAGCAGTACAGACAGCGCGAACACCGGGGAGCTGTTTTTT. This encodes CASSTDSANTGELFF.

This clone turned up a few times. The V gene is TRBV7-9, the J gene TRBJ2-3; 8 nucleotides align to TRBD2. Per germline, CDR1 SEHNR and CDR2 FQNEAQ (reference sequence). V was pared by 5 bases and J by 6 bases, with 7 bases of the junction left unmatched. This CDR3 spans 14 amino acids. CDR3 sequence: CASSRRGGLDTQYF. In DNA form, the CDR3 reads TGTGCCAGCAGCCGACGGGGGGGACTGGATACGCAGTATTTT.

The chain uses TRBV6-1 and TRBJ1-2; the D gene is possibly TRBD1 (5 bases). Looked up from germline, CDR1 is MNHNS and CDR2 is SASEGT. The CDR3 runs to 15 residues. V was clipped by 3 bases and J by 2 bases, with 13 bases between them. The CDR3 spells CASSEAGGENYGYTF. CDR3 bases: TGTGCCAGCAGTGAGGCCGGGGGTGAAAACTATGGCTACACCTTC.

The J gene is TRBJ1-2, the V gene TRBV23-1; the D gene is possibly TRBD1 (6 bases). TRBV23-1 is given ORF status, its function remaining uncertain. V lost 1 base, J lost 7 bases, and 25 bases lay in between. This CDR3 is 18 amino acids long. CDR3 DNA sequence: TGCGCCAGCAGTCAATGGGCAGGGGAAAGCCGACAATTGCGTGGCTACACCTTC. This codes for CASSQWAGESRQLRGYTF.

This clone was seen only a few times. V is TRBV7-2 and J is TRBJ2-7; no reliable D call. The germline V gene has CDR1 SGHTA and CDR2 FQGNSA. V was cut by 5 bases and J by 1 base, with 15 bases left in between. The CDR3 is made up of 15 amino acids. The CDR3 sequence: CASSQTRLPSYEQYF. DNA of the CDR3: TGTGCCAGCAGCCAAACAAGACTGCCATCCTACGAGCAGTACTTC.

The rearrangement links TRBV6-1 to TRBJ1-2; D may be TRBD1 (6 bases). This CDR3 is 13 amino acids long. The V gene lost 10 bases and the J gene lost 4 bases, with 16 bases spanning the gap. CDR1 and CDR2 (germline): MNHNS, SASEGT. The CDR3 region has the DNA TGTGCCACAAGACAGGAAACCATCTATGGCTACACCTTC. It specifies CATRQETIYGYTF.

The chain has TRBV2 and TRBJ2-2; tentative D call: TRBD2 (5 bases). V shed 10 bases and J shed 7 bases, with 16 bases lying between them. CDR3 length: 13 amino acids. Per germline, CDR1 SNHLY and CDR2 FYNNEI. DNA of the CDR3: TGTGCCACCCACCCGGGAAGTAACGGGGAGCTGTTTTTT. Residues: CATHPGSNGELFF.

The chain has TRBV6-1 and TRBJ1-5; D gene unclear. Between the trimmed V and J ends, which lost 8 bases and 2 bases, there was a span of 10 bases. The CDR3 extends over 13 amino acids. The germline CDR1 and CDR2 sequences are MNHNS and SASEGT. CDR3 sequence: CASSSVRNQPQHF. As DNA, the CDR3 is TGTGCCAGCTCGTCGGTGCGCAATCAGCCCCAGCATTTT.

As to this clone: One end of the junction fails to match germline, which may point to a read error. V gene TRBV7-9 combines with J gene TRBJ1-1; TRBD1 might be the D (6 bases). This CDR3 has 16 amino acids. CDR1 and CDR2 from the germline V gene are SEHNR and FQNEAQ (reference sequence). CDR3 DNA sequence: TGTTCCAGCAGCCGCGCCGTACAGGGTCCAGTCACTGAAGCTTTCTTT. Its translation: CSSSRAVQGPVTEAFF.